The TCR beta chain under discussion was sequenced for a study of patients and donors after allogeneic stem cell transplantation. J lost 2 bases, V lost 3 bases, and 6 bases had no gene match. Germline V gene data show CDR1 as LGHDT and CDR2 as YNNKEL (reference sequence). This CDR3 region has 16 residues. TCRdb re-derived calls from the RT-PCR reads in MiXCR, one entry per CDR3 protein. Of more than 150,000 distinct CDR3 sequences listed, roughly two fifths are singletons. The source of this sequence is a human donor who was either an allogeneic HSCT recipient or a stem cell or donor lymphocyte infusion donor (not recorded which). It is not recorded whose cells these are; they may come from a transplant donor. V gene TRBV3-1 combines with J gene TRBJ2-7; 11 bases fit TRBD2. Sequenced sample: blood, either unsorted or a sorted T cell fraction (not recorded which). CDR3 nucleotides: TGTGCCAGCAGCCAGGCCGGGACTAGCGGAACCTACGAGCAGTACTTC. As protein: CASSQAGTSGTYEQYF.